What follows are 19 T cell receptor beta chains derived from one specimen sequenced in a study of vaccination and CD4 T cells after COVID-19. The treatment was: approximately nine-day PBMC culture with coronavirus spike peptide pools or control peptides (ViraFEST assay). At the Johns Hopkins FTIC core, DNA taken from cultured CD4+ T cells was sequenced by way of the Oncomine TCR Beta short-read assay. MiXCR, run by TCRdb on the PCR reads, gives a single entry per CDR3 protein. This sample has about 7,100 distinct CDR3 sequences, with about two thirds found just once. Their specific antigens are unknown. The specimen was CD4+ T cells from blood, cultured in vitro. Receptors were obtained from a human donor who had recovered from COVID-19.

This clonotype was picked up one time. This rearrangement joins TRBV29-1 to TRBJ1-2; D unresolved. The CDR3 is made up of 12 amino acids. V dropped 4 bases and J dropped 4 bases, with 10 bases sitting between them. The germline V gene encodes CDR1 SQVTM and CDR2 ANQGSEA. The CDR3 protein is CSVATPSYGYTF. CDR3 sequence (DNA): TGCAGCGTTGCCACACCATCCTATGGCTACACCTTC.

J is TRBJ1-2 and V is TRBV18, with D possibly TRBD1 on 6 matching bases. Germline V gene sequence: CDR1 KGHSH, CDR2 LQKENI. The CDR3 extends over 14 amino acids. V was shortened by 2 bases and J by 8 bases, with 15 bases between the two germline ends. This CDR3 reads CASSPSNRAVGYTF. For the CDR3, the DNA is TGTGCCAGCTCACCATCCAACAGGGCGGTGGGCTACACCTTC.

This clonotype appeared a few times. The chain has TRBV7-9 and TRBJ1-5; D remains unclear. The germline gives CDR1 SEHNR, CDR2 FQNEAQ (reference sequence). V lost 5 bases, J lost 2 bases, and 13 bases lay in between. CDR3 length: 15 residues. The CDR3: CASSRLEEGNQPQHF. CDR3 DNA: TGTGCCAGCAGCCGTCTCGAGGAGGGCAATCAGCCCCAGCATTTT.

The CDR3 loop reads CASSMGRPANYGYTF. CDR3 nucleotides: TGTGCCAGTAGTATGGGGAGACCTGCTAACTATGGCTACACCTTC. The genes are TRBV19 and TRBJ1-2, with unresolved D. Germline CDR1 reads LNHDA; CDR2 reads SQIVND (reference sequence). V was pared by 3 bases and J by 0 bases, with 11 bases between. The CDR3 has 15 residues.

The chain uses TRBV20-1 and TRBJ2-5; 9 bases match TRBD2. In germline, CDR1 is DFQATT, CDR2 SNEGSKA (reference sequence). This CDR3 comprises 15 residues. V shed 5 bases, J shed 2 bases, and the junction held 9 bases outside the gene matches. In DNA form, the CDR3 reads TGCAGTGCTCGAAGCGGGAGGACACATCAAGAGACCCAGTACTTC. Amino acid sequence: CSARSGRTHQETQYF.

The V call is TRBV21-1, the J call TRBJ1-5; the table's D call, TRBD1, was not checked against the DNA. TRBV21-1 is a listed pseudogene. The CDR3 sequence is 17 residues long. The CDR3 loop reads CASSKDGGGRVNQPQHF. CDR3 nucleotides: TGTGCCAGCAGCAAAGACGGGGGGGGCAGGGTCAATCAGCCCCAGCATTTT.

This chain links TRBV6-2 or TRBV6-3 with TRBJ1-1; no definite D call. The CDR3 sequence is 12 residues long. CDR1 and CDR2 (germline): MNHEY, SVGEGT. Trimming removed 6 bases from V and 0 bases from J, with 5 bases in between. The chain's CDR3 is CASSRMNTEAFF. For the CDR3, the DNA is TGTGCCAGCAGCCGCATGAACACTGAAGCTTTCTTT.

The gene calls are TRBV20-1 and TRBJ2-4, with D possibly being TRBD1 or TRBD2 (6 bases each). V gave up 1 base and J gave up 9 bases, with 10 bases separating them. CDR1 is DFQATT and CDR2 is SNEGSKA in the germline V gene (reference sequence). The CDR3 totals 12 residues. CDR3 bases: TGCAGTGCTAGAGGCGGAGGGGGCATTCAGTACTTC. This translates into CSARGGGGIQYF.

This chain joins TRBV6-1 and TRBJ1-2, with 7 bases fitting TRBD1. This CDR3 has 15 residues. The junction had 6 bases not matched to a gene; V was cut back by 4 bases and J by 1 base. Germline CDR1 and CDR2: MNHNS and SASEGT. This CDR3 reads CASSGRDRLNYGYTF. The CDR3 DNA is TGTGCCAGCAGTGGACGGGACAGACTTAACTATGGCTACACCTTC.

This clonotype showed up just once. The V gene is TRBV4-1, the J gene TRBJ1-1; 7 nucleotides agree with TRBD1. The CDR3 sequence is 15 residues long. CDR1 and CDR2 from the germline V gene are MGHRA and YSYEKL. After removal of 3 bases from V and 2 bases from J, the junction contained 6 bases not matched to a gene. In DNA, the CDR3 is TGCGCCAGCAGCCAGTCGGGACAGCCCAACACTGAAGCTTTCTTT. Translation: CASSQSGQPNTEAFF.

The sample holds one count of this clonotype. J is TRBJ2-3 and V is TRBV27, with 9 bases lining up with TRBD1. V lost 5 bases, J lost 5 bases, and 8 bases stayed unmatched. The CDR3 has 15 amino acids. The germline gives CDR1 MNHEY, CDR2 SMNVEV (reference sequence). The CDR3 reads CASSRGQGTLDTQYF. For the CDR3, the DNA is TGTGCCAGCAGTCGGGGACAGGGAACTTTAGATACGCAGTATTTT.

This chain links TRBV5-5 with TRBJ2-3; 7 bases match TRBD2. The CDR3 is made up of 16 amino acids. V shed 4 bases, J shed 0 bases, and the junction held 8 bases outside the gene matches. CDR1 SGHKS and CDR2 YYEKEE come from the germline V gene (reference sequence). The CDR3 is CASSVSGAPSTDTQYF. The CDR3 DNA reads as TGTGCCAGCAGCGTAAGCGGGGCCCCAAGCACAGATACGCAGTATTTT.

The rearrangement uses TRBV7-2 and TRBJ2-4; 8 nucleotides line up with TRBD2. With V trimmed by 0 bases and J by 3 bases, 4 bases remained unmatched. Germline CDR1 SGHTA, CDR2 FQGNSA. CDR3 length equals 16 residues. The CDR3 here is CASSLAAGVNKNIQYF. CDR3 coding DNA: TGTGCCAGCAGCTTAGCAGCGGGAGTAAACAAAAACATTCAGTACTTC.

This chain joins TRBV20-1 and TRBJ1-2; TRBD1 matches at 9 bases. CDR1 DFQATT and CDR2 SNEGSKA come from the germline V gene (reference sequence). This CDR3 has 15 residues. With V trimmed by 3 bases and J by 2 bases, 7 bases remained unmatched. The CDR3 here is CSASTSGTGNYGYTF. The CDR3 bases are TGCAGTGCTAGCACATCCGGGACAGGGAACTATGGCTACACCTTC.

The gene calls are TRBV24-1 and TRBJ2-3, with D perhaps matching TRBD1 (5 bases). The germline V gene has CDR1 KGHDR and CDR2 SFDVKD. This CDR3 contains 16 residues. V was cut by 4 bases and J by 0 bases, with 13 bases left in between. CDR3: CATSDAQTASTDTQYF. The CDR3, as DNA: TGTGCCACCAGTGACGCTCAGACAGCTAGCACAGATACGCAGTATTTT.

This clonotype was counted a few times. The V call is TRBV7-2, the J call TRBJ2-1, with D uncertain. Per the germline V gene, CDR1 is SGHTA and CDR2 is FQGNSA. Trimming removed 7 bases at V and 3 bases at J, with 25 bases between. This CDR3 is 18 amino acids long. In DNA, the CDR3 is TGTGCCAGCACCTCATCCGCTAGACATAAGTCCCTCTACAATGAGCAGTTCTTC. This codes for CASTSSARHKSLYNEQFF.

This clonotype was found a few times. The V and J genes are TRBV7-3 and TRBJ1-5; D is unclear. Germline V gives CDR1 SGHTA, CDR2 FQGTGA. Trimming removed 5 bases at V and 3 bases at J, with 5 bases between. The length of the CDR3 is 12 residues. For the CDR3, the DNA is TGTGCCAGCAGCCACCCCAATCAGCCCCAGCATTTT. Residues: CASSHPNQPQHF.

The chain joins TRBV7-2 to TRBJ1-1, with D hard to call. This CDR3 is 14 amino acids long. V lost 5 bases, J lost 0 bases, and 10 bases lay in between. Looked up from germline, CDR1 is SGHTA and CDR2 is FQGNSA. The CDR3 region is CASSESPLNTEAFF. CDR3 DNA: TGTGCCAGCAGCGAGTCCCCGTTGAACACTGAAGCTTTCTTT.

This CDR3 is CASTRTANTEAFF. The CDR3 DNA sequence: TGTGCCAGTACCCGGACAGCGAACACTGAAGCTTTCTTT. The J gene is TRBJ1-1, the V gene TRBV19; weak D call: TRBD1 (6 bases). Per germline, CDR1 LNHDA and CDR2 SQIVND (reference sequence). This CDR3 contains 13 residues. Trimming left V 7 bases short and J 1 base short, with 10 bases between.